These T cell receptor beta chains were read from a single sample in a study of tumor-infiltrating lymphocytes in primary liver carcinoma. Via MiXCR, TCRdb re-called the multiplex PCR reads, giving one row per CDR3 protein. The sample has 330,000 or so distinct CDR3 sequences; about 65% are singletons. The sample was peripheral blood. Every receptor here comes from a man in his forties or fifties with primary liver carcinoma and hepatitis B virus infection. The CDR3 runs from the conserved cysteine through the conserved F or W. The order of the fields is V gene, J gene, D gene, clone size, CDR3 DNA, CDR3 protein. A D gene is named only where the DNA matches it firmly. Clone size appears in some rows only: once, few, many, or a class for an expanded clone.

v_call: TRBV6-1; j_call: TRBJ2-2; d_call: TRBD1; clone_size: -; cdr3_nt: TGTGCCAGCAGTTGGGACAGAACCGGGGAGCTGTTTTTT; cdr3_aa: CASSWDRTGELFF
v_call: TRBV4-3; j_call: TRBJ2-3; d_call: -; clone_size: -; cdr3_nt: TGCGCCAGCAGCCAAGAATGGACATGGAGCACAGATACGCAGTATTTT; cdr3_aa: CASSQEWTWSTDTQYF
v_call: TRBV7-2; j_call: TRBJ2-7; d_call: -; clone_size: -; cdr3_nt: TGTGCCAGCAGCTTAGAGGGTAGCGGAACCTACGAGCAGTACTTC; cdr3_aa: CASSLEGSGTYEQYF
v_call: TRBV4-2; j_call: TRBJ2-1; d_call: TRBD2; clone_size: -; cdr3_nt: TGTGCCAGCAGCCATTACCTCCCCTGGACTAGCGGGCGGTACAATGAGCAGTTCTTC; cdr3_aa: CASSHYLPWTSGRYNEQFF
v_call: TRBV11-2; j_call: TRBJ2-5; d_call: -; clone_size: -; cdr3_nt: TGTGTCAGCAGCCCCGGGAAGGGGGTAGAGACCCAGTACTTC; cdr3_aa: CVSSPGKGVETQYF
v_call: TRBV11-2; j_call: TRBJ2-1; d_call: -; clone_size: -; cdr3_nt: TGTGCCAGCGTACGCACTAACGGGAGCTTCAATGAGCAGCTCTTC; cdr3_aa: CASVRTNGSFNEQLF
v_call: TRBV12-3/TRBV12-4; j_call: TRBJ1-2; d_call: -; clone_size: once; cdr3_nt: TGTGCCAGCAGTTCGGACCTCGCACGAGATGACCACACCTTC; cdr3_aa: CASSSDLARDDHTF
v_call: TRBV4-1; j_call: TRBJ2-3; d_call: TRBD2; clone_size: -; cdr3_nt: TGCGCCAGCAGCCATCCCGCCCTCGGGACTAACGGGAGGGGTAACACAGATACGCAGTATTTT; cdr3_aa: CASSHPALGTNGRGNTDTQYF
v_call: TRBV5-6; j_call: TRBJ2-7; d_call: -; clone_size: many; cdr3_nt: TGTGCCAGCAGCTTGACGGGCAGGGGCGCAACCTACGAGCAGTACTTC; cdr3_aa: CASSLTGRGATYEQYF
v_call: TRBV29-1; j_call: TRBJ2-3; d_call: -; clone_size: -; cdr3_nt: TGCAGCGTTGAAGACTCGGCATATACGCAGTATTTT; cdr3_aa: CSVEDSAYTQYF
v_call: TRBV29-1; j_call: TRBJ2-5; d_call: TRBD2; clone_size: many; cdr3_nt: TGCAGCGTTGAAGAGGGGGTTAAGGGCGGGAGAAGTTTGACCCAGTACTTC; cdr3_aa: CSVEEGVKGGRSLTQYF
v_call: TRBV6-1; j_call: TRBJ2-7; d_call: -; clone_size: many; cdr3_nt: TGTGCCAGCAGGCCTTTTTCCTACGAGCAGTACTTC; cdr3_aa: CASRPFSYEQYF
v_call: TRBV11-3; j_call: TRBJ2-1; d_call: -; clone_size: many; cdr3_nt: TGTGCCAGCAGCTTAGCCTTGATGGATGAGCAGTTCTTC; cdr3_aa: CASSLALMDEQFF
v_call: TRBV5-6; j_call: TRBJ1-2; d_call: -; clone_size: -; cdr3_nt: TGTGTCAGCAGCAGGAGTGGGTCAAACTATGGCTACACCTTC; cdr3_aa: CVSSRSGSNYGYTF
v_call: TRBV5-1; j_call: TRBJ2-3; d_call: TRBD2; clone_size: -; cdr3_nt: TGCGCCAGCACCCCGGGGGGGGTGACTAGCGACCCCACAGATACGCAGTATTTT; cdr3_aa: CASTPGGVTSDPTDTQYF
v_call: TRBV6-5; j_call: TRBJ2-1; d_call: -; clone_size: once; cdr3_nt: TGTGCCAGCAGTAGGCGGGACGGCTCCTACAATGAGCAGTTCTTC; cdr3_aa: CASSRRDGSYNEQFF
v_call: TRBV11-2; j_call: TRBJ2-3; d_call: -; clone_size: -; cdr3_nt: TGTGCCAGCAGCTTAAGTAGGACTTGCAGCAAAGATACGAAGTATTTT; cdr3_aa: CASSLSRTCSKDTKYF
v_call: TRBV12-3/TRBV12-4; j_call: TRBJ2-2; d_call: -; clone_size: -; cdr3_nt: TGTGCCAGCAGTCTTAGAAGGGAGTTCCAGGAGCTGTTTTTT; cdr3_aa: CASSLRREFQELFF
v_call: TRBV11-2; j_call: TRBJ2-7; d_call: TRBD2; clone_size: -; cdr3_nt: TGTGCCAGCAACTTATCCGGGACTAACTACGAGCAGTACTTC; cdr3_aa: CASNLSGTNYEQYF
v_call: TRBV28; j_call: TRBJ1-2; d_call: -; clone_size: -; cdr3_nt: TGTGCCAGCACTCTTCCGGGCAGGATCTATGGCTACGCCTTC; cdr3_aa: CASTLPGRIYGYAF
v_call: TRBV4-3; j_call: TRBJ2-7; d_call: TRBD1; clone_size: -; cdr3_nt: TGCGCCAGCAGCCAAGATACGGGGACAGCAGACGCGGAGTACTTC; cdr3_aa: CASSQDTGTADAEYF
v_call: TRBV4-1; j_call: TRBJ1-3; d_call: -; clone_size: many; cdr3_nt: TGCGCCAGCAGCCAAGATCACAGGGCCAACTCTGGAAACACCATATATTTT; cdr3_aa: CASSQDHRANSGNTIYF
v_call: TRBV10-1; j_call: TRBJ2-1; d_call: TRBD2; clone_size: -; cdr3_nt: TGCGCCAGCAGCGGCGGGAGCCGGAGCTCCTACAATGAGCAGTTCTTC; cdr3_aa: CASSGGSRSSYNEQFF
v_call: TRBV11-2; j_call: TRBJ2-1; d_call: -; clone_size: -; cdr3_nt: TGCGCCAGCAGCCAAGGTCTCGGGTTGGTGTACAATGAGCAGTTCTTC; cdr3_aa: CASSQGLGLVYNEQFF
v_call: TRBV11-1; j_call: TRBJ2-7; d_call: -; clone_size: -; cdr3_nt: TGTGCCAGCAGCCATGCAGGGGTGTCCCTTCCCTACGAGCAGTACTTC; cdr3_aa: CASSHAGVSLPYEQYF
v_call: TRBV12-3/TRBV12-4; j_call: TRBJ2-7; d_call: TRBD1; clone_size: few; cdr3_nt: TGTGCCAGCAGGCCTACGGGCTCCACAGGGGGGCAGTACTTC; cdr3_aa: CASRPTGSTGGQYF
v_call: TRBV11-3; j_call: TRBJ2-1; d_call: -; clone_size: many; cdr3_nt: TGTGCCAGCAGCTTAGGGGGGATGTACAATGAGCAGTTCTTC; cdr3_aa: CASSLGGMYNEQFF
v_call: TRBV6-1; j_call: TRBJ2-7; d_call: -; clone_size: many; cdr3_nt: TGTGCCAGCAGTAAAGAACAGGGCTACGAGCAGTACTTC; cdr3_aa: CASSKEQGYEQYF
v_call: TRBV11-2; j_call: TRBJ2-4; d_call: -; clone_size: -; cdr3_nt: TGTGCCTCCCGACGTGGAAGCATTCAGTACTTC; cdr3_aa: CASRRGSIQYF
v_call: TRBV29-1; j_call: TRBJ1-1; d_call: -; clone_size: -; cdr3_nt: TGCAGCGTTGTGGGGGGGAGCGGTGCTTTCTTT; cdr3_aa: CSVVGGSGAFF
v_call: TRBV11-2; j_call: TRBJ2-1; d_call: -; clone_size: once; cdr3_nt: TGTGCCAGCTGCTTAGGGGGACCCAGTAGTGAGCAGTTCTTC; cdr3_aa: CASCLGGPSSEQFF
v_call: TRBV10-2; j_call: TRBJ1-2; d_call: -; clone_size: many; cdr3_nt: TGCGCCAGCAGTGAGGTCCAGGGGGGCTACACCTTC; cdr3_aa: CASSEVQGGYTF
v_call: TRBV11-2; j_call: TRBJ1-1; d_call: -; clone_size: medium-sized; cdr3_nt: TGTGCCAGCAGCTTAGTTGGAACGAACACTGAAGCTTTCTTT; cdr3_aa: CASSLVGTNTEAFF
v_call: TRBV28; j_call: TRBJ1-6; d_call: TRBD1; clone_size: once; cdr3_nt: TGTGCCAGCAGTCCATGCACAGGGGATAATTCACCCCTCCACTTT; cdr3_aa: CASSPCTGDNSPLHF
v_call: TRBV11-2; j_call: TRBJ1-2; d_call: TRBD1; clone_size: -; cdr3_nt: TGTGCCAGCAGAAATGCCCGGGACAGGAACTTCGGCTACATCTTC; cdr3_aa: CASRNARDRNFGYIF
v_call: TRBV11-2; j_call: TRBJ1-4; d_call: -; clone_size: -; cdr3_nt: TGTGCCAGCAGCCTAGGGGGTTTAGTCACTAATGAAAAACTGGTTTTT; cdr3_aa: CASSLGGLVTNEKLVF
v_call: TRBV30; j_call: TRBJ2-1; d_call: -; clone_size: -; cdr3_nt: TGTGCCTTGACTCCAGCGACCTACAATGAGCAGTTCTTC; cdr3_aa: CALTPATYNEQFF
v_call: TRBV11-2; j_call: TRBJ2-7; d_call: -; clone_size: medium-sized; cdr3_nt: TGTGCCAGCAGCCCAACGGACTACTCCTACGAGCAGTACTTC; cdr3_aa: CASSPTDYSYEQYF
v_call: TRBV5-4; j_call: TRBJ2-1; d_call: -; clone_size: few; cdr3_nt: TGTGCCAGCAGCTTGGAGGCCAGGGACAATGAGCAGTTCTTC; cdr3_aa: CASSLEARDNEQFF